What follows is one T cell receptor beta chain and its context. In the authors' methods: Estimation of nucleated cell counts relied on the amplification of reference gene primers. Data came from immunoSEQ multiplex PCR; TCRdb stores just in-frame clones and leaves some out. The V and J calls and clone size are taken from that table; D and trimming were inferred from the DNA. The profile covers tens of thousands of clones, with roughly 88% appearing a single time and more than 4.5% taken by the ten largest. This sample is part of a study of blood T cell repertoires in COVID-19. Study background: Whether acute or convalescent, the COVID-19 samples came from the United States, Italy and Spain. The analysed material was cDNA or gDNA that came from T cells, B-cell-depleted T cells, or PBMCs.

Germline lookup yields CDR1 GTSNPN and CDR2 SVGIG (reference sequence). This CDR3 has 14 residues. V was pared by 3 bases and J by 0 bases, with 12 bases between. This TCR was recovered from a man aged 60-69 years with acute or convalescent COVID-19. This chain uses TRBV30 with TRBJ2-7; no clear D gene. Input material: peripheral blood. The CDR3 protein is CAWSLPPSSYEQYF. The CDR3 bases are TGTGCCTGGAGCTTACCGCCGAGCTCCTACGAGCAGTACTTC. Supplemented by reference TRBV30 and TRBJ2-7, the full variable domain reads SQTIHQWPATLVQPVGSPLSLECTVEGTSNPNLYWYRQAAGRGLQLLFYSVGIGQISSEVPQNLSASRPQDRQFILSSKKLLLSDSGFYLCAWSLPPSSYEQYFGPGTRLTVT.